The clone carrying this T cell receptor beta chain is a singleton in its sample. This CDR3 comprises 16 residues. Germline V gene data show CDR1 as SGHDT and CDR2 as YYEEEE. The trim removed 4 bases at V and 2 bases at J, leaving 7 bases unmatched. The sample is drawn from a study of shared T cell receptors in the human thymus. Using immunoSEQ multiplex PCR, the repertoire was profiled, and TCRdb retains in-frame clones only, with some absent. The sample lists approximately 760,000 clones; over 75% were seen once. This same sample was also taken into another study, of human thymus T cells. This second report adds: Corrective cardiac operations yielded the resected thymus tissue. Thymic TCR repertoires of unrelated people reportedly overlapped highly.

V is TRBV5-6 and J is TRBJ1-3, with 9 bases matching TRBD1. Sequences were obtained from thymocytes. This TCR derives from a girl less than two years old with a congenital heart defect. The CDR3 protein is CASSPGTGRPGNTIYF. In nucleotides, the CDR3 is TGTGCCAGCAGCCCAGGGACAGGGAGGCCTGGAAACACCATATATTTT.